This T cell receptor beta chain was observed in a study of blood T cell repertoires in COVID-19. Clones were sequenced by immunoSEQ multiplex PCR, and TCRdb holds only the in-frame ones, with some missing. The data show 360,000 or so clones, roughly 87% seen once. Per the germline V gene, CDR1 is SGHAT and CDR2 is FQNNGV. The CDR3 runs to 15 residues. Between the trimmed V and J ends, which lost 0 bases and 3 bases, there was a span of 11 bases. The sequencing input was PBMCs or T cells enriched from blood (not recorded which). The sequence was obtained from a woman in her 30s who had recovered from COVID-19. The rearrangement joins TRBV11-2 to TRBJ2-5; TRBD1 is a possible D gene (5 bases). CDR3 nucleotide sequence: TGTGCCAGCAGCTTAGAAGCAGGGTCGGAAGAGACCCAGTACTTC. Residues: CASSLEAGSEETQYF. Based on the CDR3 plus reference TRBV11-2 and TRBJ2-5, the full variable domain is EAGVAQSPRYKIIEKRQSVAFWCNPISGHATLYWYQQILGQGPKLLIQFQNNGVVDDSQLPKDRFSAERLKGVDSTLKIQPAKLEDSAVYLCASSLEAGSEETQYFGPGTRLLVL.